What follows is one T cell receptor beta chain and its context. The antigen remains unidentified. Samples of blood were obtained at baseline, on cycle 4 day 1, and on cycle 7 day 1. The data originate from a study of OX40 agonist ivuxolimab in advanced cancers. Study summary: Males comprised about 78% of the group, whose mean age was about 61 years (range roughly 20 to 90). Study-wide results and caveats: CD4+ T cells averaged fewer expanded clones than CD8+ T cells. At 0.1 to 3.0 mg/kg, CD4+ and CD8+ blood T cells expanded clonally by week 6.

CDR3 length: 15 residues. The germline CDR1 and CDR2 sequences are SNHLY and FYNNEI. V was clipped by 1 base and J by 1 base, with 8 bases between them. This table comes from immunoSEQ multiplex PCR, and its TCRdb copy is limited to in-frame clones, with some not included. The sample contains 50,000 to 65,000 clones, 70% to 90% of which appear only once. The TCR originated in an adult with an advanced solid tumor such as melanoma, head and neck, liver or kidney cancer. The V and J genes are TRBV2 and TRBJ1-3; D not certain. The sample here was CD4+ or CD8+ T cells sorted from blood, taken in a trial of the OX40 agonist ivuxolimab. CDR3 residues: CASSEGGWSGNTIYF. The DNA for the CDR3 is TGTGCCAGCAGTGAAGGGGGTTGGTCTGGAAACACCATATATTTT.